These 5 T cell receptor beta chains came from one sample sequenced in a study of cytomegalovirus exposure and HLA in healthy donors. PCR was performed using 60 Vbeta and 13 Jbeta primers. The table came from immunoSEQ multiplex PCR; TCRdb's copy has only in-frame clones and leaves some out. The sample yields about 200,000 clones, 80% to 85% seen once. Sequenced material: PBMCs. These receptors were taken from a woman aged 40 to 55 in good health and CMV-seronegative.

The CDR3 nucleotides read TGTGCCAGCAGCTTAGTCCCGGGGAATGAAAAACTGTTTTTT. This sequence encodes CASSLVPGNEKLFF. The V and J genes are TRBV7-9 and TRBJ1-4; unclear D gene. The germline V and J ends were trimmed by 1 base and 5 bases, with 8 bases remaining between them. CDR3 size: 14 residues. Germline V CDR1 and CDR2: SEHNR, FQNEAQ (reference sequence).

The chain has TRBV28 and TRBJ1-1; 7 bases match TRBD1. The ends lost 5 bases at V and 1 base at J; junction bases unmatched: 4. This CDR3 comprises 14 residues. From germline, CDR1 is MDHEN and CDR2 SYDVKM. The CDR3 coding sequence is TGTGCCAGCAGTCCGGGACAGCAGAACACTGAAGCTTTCTTT. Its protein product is CASSPGQQNTEAFF.

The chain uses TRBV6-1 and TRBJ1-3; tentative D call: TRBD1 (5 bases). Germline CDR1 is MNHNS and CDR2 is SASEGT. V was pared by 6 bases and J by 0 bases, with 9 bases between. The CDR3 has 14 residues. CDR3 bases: TGTGCCAGCAGATTACAGGCCTCTGGAAACACCATATATTTT. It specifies CASRLQASGNTIYF.

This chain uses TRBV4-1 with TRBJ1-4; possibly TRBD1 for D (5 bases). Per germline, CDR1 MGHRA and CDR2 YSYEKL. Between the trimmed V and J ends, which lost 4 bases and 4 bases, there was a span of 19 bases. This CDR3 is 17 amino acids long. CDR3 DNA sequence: TGCGCCAGCAGCCCTAGATGGCCGACGGGGGGTAATGAAAAACTGTTTTTT. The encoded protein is CASSPRWPTGGNEKLFF.

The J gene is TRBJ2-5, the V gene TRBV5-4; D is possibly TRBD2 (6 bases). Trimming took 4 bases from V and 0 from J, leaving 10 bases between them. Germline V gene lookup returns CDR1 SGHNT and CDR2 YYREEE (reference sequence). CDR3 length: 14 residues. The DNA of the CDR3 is TGTGCCAGCAGCCCGGGACTTTACCAAGAGACCCAGTACTTC. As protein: CASSPGLYQETQYF.